This TCR beta chain derives from a study of Ad26.COV2.S vaccination and SARS-CoV-2 variants. Turning to the study itself: By the intramuscular route, Ad26.COV2.S was given once, or twice 56 days apart.

This clone was observed a single time. V shed 1 base and J shed 2 bases, with 11 bases lying between them. Germline V gene data show CDR1 as LGHNA and CDR2 as YSLEER. The CDR3 runs to 15 residues. TCRdb's copy holds only in-frame clones and misses some; the assay was immunoSEQ multiplex PCR. The sample carries around 340,000 clones, about 87% recorded once. As for treatment: over 15 received Ad26.COV2.S at low or high dose, single or two shots; about 5 received placebo; per-sample allocation not given. The samples were gathered on day 63 after the first injection of vaccine or placebo. The sequences come from peripheral blood, collected in a trial of Ad26.COV2.S vaccine versus placebo. V is TRBV4-3 and J is TRBJ1-2; D not certain. The TCR originated in a person between 18 and 65 years old who received the Ad26.COV2.S COVID-19 vaccine or a placebo. DNA for the CDR3: TGCGCCAGCAGCCAAGTAATAGCGGCCAACTATGGCTACACCTTC. Its protein product is CASSQVIAANYGYTF.